Sequencing of this T cell receptor beta chain was carried out in a study of T cells after yellow fever vaccination. The study's findings and limits: Re-detected after boosting: most primary clones, 96% of CD4 and 80% to 90% of CD8.

Synthesis of TCR cDNA relied on 5'RACE template switching, which attached a universal primer site and UMIs. TCRdb processed the 5' RACE reads anew with MiXCR; each CDR3 protein has one entry. The data show some 300,000 distinct CDR3 sequences, roughly 8.7% seen once. A word on this clonotype: The antigen is not known.

The CDR3 is made up of 14 amino acids. CDR1 is SGHAT and CDR2 is FQNNGV in the germline V gene. Between the trimmed V and J ends, which lost 1 base and 0 bases, there was a span of 7 bases. The TCR sequence derives from a man between 18 and 29 years old who received the YFV17D yellow fever vaccine. J is TRBJ2-7 and V is TRBV11-2; no clear D gene. The sequencing here drew on CD4+ T cells sorted from PBMCs, taken 5 days after the yellow fever booster vaccination. This CDR3 reads CASSLAWTSYEQYF. In DNA form, the CDR3 reads TGTGCCAGCAGCTTAGCTTGGACCTCCTACGAGCAGTACTTC. Full variable domain (missing parts from reference TRBV11-2 and TRBJ2-7): EAGVAQSPRYKIIEKRQSVAFWCNPISGHATLYWYQQILGQGPKLLIQFQNNGVVDDSQLPKDRFSAERLKGVDSTLKIQPAKLEDSAVYLCASSLAWTSYEQYFGPGTRLTVT.